These 6 T cell receptor beta chains originate from one sample sequenced in a study of blood T cell repertoires in COVID-19. Data came from immunoSEQ multiplex PCR; TCRdb stores just in-frame clones and leaves some out. The sample shows fewer than 350,000 clones, roughly 91% of them seen only once. Sequencing input: PBMCs or T cells enriched from blood (not recorded which). The receptor source for this set is a woman aged 55-70 years in a cohort exposed to, infected with or recovered from COVID-19 (not recorded which).

The chain couples TRBV15 to TRBJ1-1; weak D call: TRBD1 (5 bases). Trimming removed 0 bases at V and 6 bases at J, with 11 bases between. This CDR3 spans 14 amino acids. The germline V gene encodes CDR1 LNHNV and CDR2 YYDKDF (reference sequence). CDR3 nucleotide sequence: TGTGCCACCAGCAGAGATGAGGAGACAGCTGAAGCTTTCTTT. It codes for CATSRDEETAEAFF.

The rearrangement uses TRBV18 and TRBJ1-5, with D unclear. The V gene lost 3 bases and the J gene lost 2 bases, with 8 bases spanning the gap. In germline, CDR1 is KGHSH, CDR2 LQKENI. The CDR3 consists of 14 residues. CDR3 amino acids: CASSPASGNQPQHF. CDR3 DNA: TGTGCCAGCTCACCCGCCAGTGGCAATCAGCCCCAGCATTTT.

The J gene is TRBJ2-5, the V gene TRBV9, with 13 bases fitting TRBD2. Germline V CDR1 and CDR2: SGDLS, YYNGEE. There are 16 residues in the CDR3. The trim removed 4 bases at V and 5 bases at J, leaving 8 bases unmatched. The CDR3 region has the DNA TGTGCCAGCAGCCGGACTAGCGGGAGTGTTGGGGAGACCCAGTACTTC. Its translation: CASSRTSGSVGETQYF. The full variable domain, its missing parts supplied by reference TRBV9 and TRBJ2-5, is DSGVTQTPKHLITATGQRVTLRCSPRSGDLSVYWYQQSLDQGLQFLIQYYNGEERAKGNILERFSAQQFPDLHSELNLSSLELGDSALYFCASSRTSGSVGETQYFGPGTRLLVL.

This sequence joins TRBV18 and TRBJ1-6; D perhaps matches TRBD1 (6 bases). Trimming removed 1 base from V and 4 bases from J, with 11 bases in between. CDR3 length: 16 amino acids. CDR1 and CDR2 (germline): KGHSH, LQKENI. The CDR3 nucleotides are TGTGCCAGCTCACCACAGGGGGAGTTTTATAATTCACCCCTCCACTTT. Translating gives CASSPQGEFYNSPLHF.

The rearrangement uses TRBV7-2 and TRBJ2-1, with 11 nucleotides matching TRBD2. CDR3 length: 15 amino acids. V shed 5 bases and J 5 bases; nucleotides not matched to a gene: 5. CDR1 SGHTA and CDR2 FQGNSA come from the germline V gene. The CDR3 DNA reads as TGTGCCAGCAGCCCACTAGCGGGAGCGAACAATGAGCAGTTCTTC. It yields the protein CASSPLAGANNEQFF.

To note about this clone: In the same sample, other DNA sequences code for this CDR3. The chain recombines TRBV2 with TRBJ2-1; D unclear. The germline CDR1 and CDR2 sequences are SNHLY and FYNNEI. The germline V and J ends were trimmed by 4 bases and 6 bases, with 4 bases remaining between them. The CDR3 runs 11 residues. The CDR3 loop reads CASSVGNEQFF. The CDR3 coding sequence is TGTGCCAGCAGTGTCGGCAATGAGCAGTTCTTC.